The T cell receptor (beta chain) described here comes from a study of CD8+ T cells in alopecia areata (dated 2018 in TCRdb). At the level of the whole study: The study used high-throughput TCRbeta sequencing to examine T cell clonal expansion in alopecia areata, in both the C3H/HeJ mouse model and human patients. The RNA source kit depended on sample type: the PAXgene miRNA kit for fixed scalp, the miRNeasy kit for PBMCs, and the RNeasy kit for mouse skin. Scalp clonality was compared across normal scalp (n=4), patchy alopecia areata scalp (n=8), and alopecia totalis/universalis scalp (n=8). TCRbeta CDR3 regions were amplified by immunoSEQ multiplex PCR with 35 Vbeta forward and 13 Jbeta reverse primers. In humans, TCRbeta sequencing was performed on scalp tissue and on sorted CD4+ and CD8+ peripheral blood T cells from healthy controls and from patients with patchy or totalis/universalis alopecia areata. The study at large found these results: Compared with normal scalp, lesional scalp, particularly in alopecia totalis/universalis, had higher clonality and more expanded CD8+ clones, which suggests antigenic drive. Unlike mouse skin, which is dominated by gammadelta T cells, normal human skin has resident alphabeta T cells that are also sequenced, and this complicates analysis of the scalp TCR repertoire. Shared TCR sequences between patients were less evident than in mice, which may be partly attributable to HLA diversity in the patient population.

PBMCs were isolated by density centrifugation and stained for CD3, CD4 and CD8, after which CD4+ and CD8+ T cells were sorted on a FACSAria. Unaffected controls provided scalp biopsies and blood samples. In this sample, this clone turned up many times. Its recognized antigen is unknown. No base-level quality is on record; no much larger clone is a single base apart. The protocol used for the library was the immunoSEQ multiplex PCR assay. RNA was extracted from all samples and reverse transcribed into cDNA, which served as template for TCR sequencing. First-strand cDNA was synthesized with SuperScript III using a 2:1 mix of oligo-dT and random hexamers. A synthetic immune receptor repertoire was used to gauge amplification bias, and whatever bias remained was removed computationally. In the source study's methods: Raw reads were preprocessed to remove errors, and CDR3 was defined according to IMGT conventions as the region from the conserved cysteine to phenylalanine. Clonality was computed as 1 minus the Shannon entropy, with the entropy normalized by log2 of the number of productive unique TCRs. Whether scalp clones were CD4 or CD8 was inferred by matching scalp TCRbeta sequences against CD4 and CD8 repertoires sorted from blood. TCRdb stores this immuneACCESS table with in-frame sequences only. Part of the clones is absent; in the studies checked, under half of the shortfall reflects unresolved V genes, and no reason is known for the rest. The DNA was the basis for D and trimming; V, J and clone size are from that table. In this sample the table shows about 200,000 clones, more than 55% of which occur a single time. The ten largest clones add up to about 5.3% of the sample.

The cysteine opens and the phenylalanine closes a CDR3 of 14 amino acids. Of all the DNA, just the CDR3 is kept, 42 bases in frame from base 1. V lost 8 bases and J lost 0 bases; the stretch between them is 11 bases long. Reading the germline V gene (reference sequence) gives CDR1 MNHEY and CDR2 SMNVEV. The chain is made from TRBV27 and TRBJ1-3, with the D gene not clear enough to name. The TCR sequence derives from a human donor in good health. Material: CD8+ T cells sorted from blood. The CDR3 loop reads CASGASASGNTIYF. The nucleotides are TGTGCCAGCGGCGCTAGCGCCTCTGGAAACACCATATATTTT.